The 22 T cell receptor beta chains presented below share a single source sample, sequenced in a study of blood T cell repertoires in COVID-19. Here immunoSEQ multiplex PCR was the method, and the copy in TCRdb shows in-frame clones only, minus some. Of over 90,000 clones detected, under 90% appear once; the ten largest clones hold 3% to 3.5%. The sequenced sample consisted of peripheral blood. The receptors were sampled from a woman in her seventies with acute or convalescent COVID-19.

This rearrangement joins TRBV5-1 to TRBJ2-3, with 11 nucleotides matching TRBD2. The germline V gene encodes CDR1 SGHRS and CDR2 YFSETQ. J lost 2 bases, V lost 5 bases, and 7 bases had no gene match. The CDR3 is 16 amino acids. The CDR3 reads CASSSYSGGDTDTQYF. CDR3 DNA sequence: TGCGCCAGCAGTTCGTATAGCGGGGGGGACACAGATACGCAGTATTTT.

The J gene is TRBJ1-1, the V gene TRBV19; the D is unclear. This CDR3 has 13 amino acids. Germline CDR1 LNHDA, CDR2 SQIVND (reference sequence). V gave up 3 bases and J gave up 3 bases, with 8 bases separating them. The CDR3 nucleotides read TGTGCCAGTAGTATCGGGGTGGACACTGAAGCTTTCTTT. Protein sequence: CASSIGVDTEAFF.

This chain uses TRBV4-2 with TRBJ2-2; TRBD2 matches at 7 bases. This CDR3 spans 15 amino acids. After removal of 3 bases from V and 8 bases from J, the junction contained 9 bases not matched to a gene. CDR1 is LGHNA and CDR2 is YNFKEQ in the germline V gene. The DNA of the CDR3 is TGTGCCAGCAGCCAGACCCCGGGACTACTAGGGGAGCTGTTTTTT. Protein product: CASSQTPGLLGELFF.

The V and J genes are TRBV11-2 and TRBJ2-7, with TRBD1 as a possible D gene (6 bases). V gave up 2 bases and J gave up 7 bases, with 15 bases separating them. Germline CDR1 is SGHAT and CDR2 is FQNNGV. This CDR3 has 14 amino acids. The CDR3 loop is CASSLITGQGEQYF. CDR3 sequence (DNA): TGTGCCAGCAGCTTAATTACAGGGCAAGGGGAGCAGTACTTC.

The chain employs TRBV19 and TRBJ1-4; D uncertain. Germline V gene data show CDR1 as LNHDA and CDR2 as SQIVND (reference sequence). The length of the CDR3 is 14 residues. Trimming cost V 5 bases and J 0 bases, with 7 bases left between them. The CDR3 loop reads CASSPTSTNEKLFF. In nucleotides, the CDR3 is TGTGCCAGTAGTCCTACTTCAACTAATGAAAAACTGTTTTTT.

The rearrangement links TRBV28 to TRBJ1-6; 8 positions match TRBD1. The germline CDR1 and CDR2 sequences are MDHEN and SYDVKM. With V trimmed by 6 bases and J by 0 bases, 13 bases remained unmatched. The CDR3 extends over 19 amino acids. CDR3 sequence reads: CASRLGQGGLSSYNSPLHF. The CDR3 DNA sequence: TGTGCCAGCAGACTCGGACAGGGAGGGCTAAGCTCCTATAATTCACCCCTCCACTTT.

The chain is built from TRBV19 and TRBJ1-3; 9 bases are shared with TRBD1. CDR1 is LNHDA, CDR2 SQIVND, per germline (reference sequence). CDR3 length: 18 amino acids. The V segment lost 10 bases and the J segment 4 bases; nucleotides outside the gene matches: 20. CDR3 bases: TGTGCCACCACCGGGCAGATGGGGGACAGGGAATCAGGAAACACCATATATTTT. The encoded protein is CATTGQMGDRESGNTIYF.

The V and J genes are TRBV5-1 and TRBJ1-3, with 11 bases that match TRBD1. This CDR3 is built from 18 residues. V dropped 2 bases and J dropped 1; count of bases not matched to a gene: 8. Germline V lookup: CDR1 SGHRS, CDR2 YFSETQ. CDR3 protein: CASSFTPGQGVSGNTIYF. The CDR3 coding sequence is TGCGCCAGCAGCTTTACCCCGGGACAGGGGGTATCTGGAAACACCATATATTTT. Full variable domain (outside the CDR3, taken from reference TRBV5-1 and TRBJ1-3): KAGVTQTPRYLIKTRGQQVTLSCSPISGHRSVSWYQQTPGQGLQFLFEYFSETQRNKGNFPGRFSGRQFSNSRSEMNVSTLELGDSALYLCASSFTPGQGVSGNTIYFGEGSWLTVV.

This sequence joins TRBV5-6 and TRBJ1-2, with 7 bases that match TRBD1. The CDR3 runs to 15 residues. After removal of 0 bases from V and 2 bases from J, the junction contained 4 bases not matched to a gene. Germline loops: CDR1 SGHDT, CDR2 YYEEEE. The CDR3 DNA reads as TGTGCCAGCAGCTTGGGCCAGGGGGGAAACTATGGCTACACCTTC. Protein sequence: CASSLGQGGNYGYTF.

The chain has TRBV18 and TRBJ1-4, with 8 positions matching TRBD1. This CDR3 is 14 amino acids long. Losses at the gene ends were 6 bases for V and 2 bases for J; bases not matched to a gene: 2. The germline CDR1 and CDR2 sequences are KGHSH and LQKENI. The DNA of the CDR3 is TGTGCCAGCTCCAGGACAGGGACTAATGAAAAACTGTTTTTT. Its protein product is CASSRTGTNEKLFF.

The chain joins TRBV4-2 to TRBJ2-1, with TRBD1 as a possible D gene (5 bases). This CDR3 spans 13 amino acids. Germline CDR1 and CDR2: LGHNA and YNFKEQ. Trimming took off 0 bases at V and 9 bases at J, with 9 bases between the two ends. DNA for the CDR3: TGTGCCAGCAGCCAAGATTCTCAGGGTGAGCAGTTCTTC. Its protein is CASSQDSQGEQFF.

The sample holds a few counts of this clone. The J gene is TRBJ1-2, the V gene TRBV5-4; D might be TRBD1 (5 bases). Trimming stripped 4 bases from V and 0 bases from J, with 13 bases between. Germline loops: CDR1 SGHNT, CDR2 YYREEE (reference sequence). The CDR3 length is 15 residues. CDR3 sequence reads: CASSAWGGANYGYTF. The CDR3 DNA follows: TGTGCCAGCAGCGCTTGGGGGGGGGCTAACTATGGCTACACCTTC.

This clone was detected only a few times. The chain uses TRBV2 and TRBJ1-5, with a possible D match to TRBD1 (6 bases). V lost 7 bases to trimming and J lost 0 bases, with 13 bases between them. The CDR3 has 15 residues. The germline V gene has CDR1 SNHLY and CDR2 FYNNEI. The CDR3 bases are TGTGCCAGCACAGACAGGAGATATAGCAATCAGCCCCAGCATTTT. Translating it yields CASTDRRYSNQPQHF.

V usage is TRBV10-2 and J usage is TRBJ2-1; 7 bases are shared with TRBD1. J gave up 14 bases and V 7 bases, and 11 bases lay outside the gene matches. This CDR3 region has 12 residues. CDR1 and CDR2 (germline): WSHSY, SAAADI. Written as DNA, the CDR3 is TGCGCCAGCACCAAACAGGGGCTTTGGAAGTTCTTC. This codes for CASTKQGLWKFF.

The rearrangement links TRBV20-1 to TRBJ1-1, with TRBD1 matching 7 bases. The CDR3 is made up of 11 amino acids. CDR1 is DFQATT and CDR2 is SNEGSKA in the germline V gene (reference sequence). For the CDR3, the DNA is TGCAGCCCCAGGGGGGACACTGAAGCTTTCTTT. Translation gives CSPRGDTEAFF.

This clone has only one observation. The chain has TRBV7-9 and TRBJ1-5; possible D gene TRBD1, 6 bases. The CDR3 covers 13 residues. CDR1 and CDR2 (germline): SEHNR, FQNEAQ (reference sequence). With 1 base removed from V and 7 bases from J, the gap between germline ends came to 8 bases. CDR3: CASSLEGEQPQHF. CDR3 DNA: TGTGCCAGCAGCTTAGAGGGGGAGCAGCCCCAGCATTTT. Full variable domain (outside the CDR3, taken from reference TRBV7-9 and TRBJ1-5): DTGVSQNPRHKITKRGQNVTFRCDPISEHNRLYWYRQTLGQGPEFLTYFQNEAQLEKSRLLSDRFSAERPKGSFSTLEIQRTEQGDSAMYLCASSLEGEQPQHFGDGTRLSIL.

The chain is built from TRBV9 and TRBJ2-3, with unresolved D. Germline-derived CDR1 and CDR2 are SGDLS and YYNGEE. The V end lost 1 base, the J end lost 0 bases, and 6 bases lay between the germline ends. CDR3 size: 14 residues. This chain's CDR3 is CASSVSQSTDTQYF. The CDR3 DNA sequence: TGTGCCAGCAGCGTATCCCAGAGCACAGATACGCAGTATTTT.

This clone was found a few times. This chain connects TRBV5-1 to TRBJ2-5; TRBD2 aligns across 9 bases. The CDR3 is made up of 15 amino acids. From germline, CDR1 is SGHRS and CDR2 YFSETQ. J was trimmed by 1 base and V by 4 bases; bases with no gene match: 5. The CDR3 here is CASSKAAGGQETQYF. DNA of the CDR3: TGCGCCAGCAGCAAAGCAGCGGGAGGCCAAGAGACCCAGTACTTC. The full variable domain, in which reference TRBV5-1 and TRBJ2-5 provide the parts outside the CDR3, is KAGVTQTPRYLIKTRGQQVTLSCSPISGHRSVSWYQQTPGQGLQFLFEYFSETQRNKGNFPGRFSGRQFSNSRSEMNVSTLELGDSALYLCASSKAAGGQETQYFGPGTRLLVL.

The genes are TRBV6-5 and TRBJ1-5; a possible D gene is TRBD1 (5 bases). Germline V gives CDR1 MNHEY, CDR2 SVGAGI. Deletions cut 2 bases from V and 4 bases from J, with 15 bases between. This CDR3 has 16 residues. The CDR3 loop reads CASSYPTAFCNQPQHF. The CDR3 nucleotides read TGTGCCAGCAGTTACCCGACAGCGTTCTGTAATCAGCCCCAGCATTTT.

The gene calls are TRBV14 and TRBJ1-2; TRBD1 is a possible D gene (6 bases). V was pared by 8 bases and J by 3 bases, with 13 bases between. Germline loops: CDR1 SGHDN, CDR2 FVKESK. The CDR3 consists of 13 residues. CDR3 sequence: CASGRQVDYGYTF. DNA of the CDR3: TGTGCCAGCGGCCGACAGGTAGACTATGGCTACACCTTC. Combining the CDR3 with reference TRBV14 and TRBJ1-2 gives the whole variable domain EAGVTQFPSHSVIEKGQTVTLRCDPISGHDNLYWYRRVMGKEIKFLLHFVKESKQDESGMPNNRFLAERTGGTYSTLKVQPAELEDSGVYFCASGRQVDYGYTFGSGTRLTVV.

The chain joins TRBV4-1 to TRBJ2-3; D might be TRBD2 (6 bases). Looked up from germline, CDR1 is MGHRA and CDR2 is YSYEKL. CDR3 length: 18 residues. Trimming shortened V by 0 bases and J by 0 bases, and 16 bases separated the two germline ends. The CDR3 reads CASSQDRERATSTDTQYF. The CDR3 coding sequence is TGCGCCAGCAGCCAAGATAGGGAGCGGGCTACTAGCACAGATACGCAGTATTTT.

The CDR3 DNA reads TGTGCCAGTAGTAGAGCCGGGACAGGGGGCGACGAGCAGTACTTC. This sequence encodes CASSRAGTGGDEQYF. This chain connects TRBV19 to TRBJ2-7, with 12 bases aligning to TRBD1. The CDR3 sequence is 15 residues long. Germline loops: CDR1 LNHDA, CDR2 SQIVND (reference sequence). With V trimmed by 4 bases and J by 5 bases, 6 bases remained unmatched.